Below are 29 T cell receptor beta chains sequenced from a single sample in a study of radiation and T cells in renal cell carcinoma. Produced via immunoSEQ multiplex PCR; TCRdb's table is partial and in-frame only. Of approximately 9,300 clones listed, 65% are singletons. Sample treatment: treatment-naive control, cytoreductive nephrectomy. Sequencing was performed on tumor tissue, taken from a patient whose treatment was nephrectomy without radiotherapy. The receptor set was obtained from a man aged 55 to 70 with renal cell carcinoma.

This rearrangement joins TRBV5-4 to TRBJ2-2; TRBD2 matches 9 bases. The germline V gene encodes CDR1 SGHNT and CDR2 YYREEE (reference sequence). This CDR3 contains 14 residues. V trimming: 3 bases; J trimming: 6 bases; junction bases outside the gene matches: 3. The CDR3 nucleotides read TGTGCCAGCAGCTGGGCGGGAGGGTCCGGGGAGCTGTTTTTT. This encodes CASSWAGGSGELFF.

This chain uses TRBV6-6 with TRBJ2-5, with unresolved D. The DNA matches TRBJ2-7 better at its end, which makes the J call doubtful. The CDR3 loop spans 15 amino acids. Germline CDR1 reads MNHNY; CDR2 reads SVGAGI (reference sequence). The CDR3 DNA follows: TGTGCCAGCAGTTACTCGGTGTTAGAATCCTACGAGCAGTACTTC. Its protein product is CASSYSVLESYEQYF.

The chain carries TRBV5-6 and TRBJ1-1; a weak D match, TRBD1 (5 bases). The germline CDR1 and CDR2 sequences are SGHDT and YYEEEE. This CDR3 comprises 14 residues. The ends were cut back, 1 base at V and 4 bases at J, with 11 bases in the middle. In DNA, the CDR3 is TGTGCCAGCAGCTTGTACGGGGGGAGCACTGAAGCTTTCTTT. Residues: CASSLYGGSTEAFF. The full variable domain, its missing parts supplied by reference TRBV5-6 and TRBJ1-1, is DAGVTQSPTHLIKTRGQQVTLRCSPKSGHDTVSWYQQALGQGPQFIFQYYEEEERQRGNFPDRFSGHQFPNYSSELNVNALLLGDSALYLCASSLYGGSTEAFFGQGTRLTVV.

The V gene is TRBV10-1, the J gene TRBJ2-5; no reliable D call. The V gene's germline CDR1 is WNHNN and CDR2 SYGVQD (reference sequence). The CDR3 is made up of 13 amino acids. Trimming removed 0 bases from V and 5 bases from J, with 7 bases in between. In DNA form, the CDR3 reads TGCGCCAGCAGTGAGTCGATTGGGGAGACCCAGTACTTC. Translating it yields CASSESIGETQYF.

This clone was recorded a few times. The chain combines TRBV30 with TRBJ2-7; possibly TRBD1 or TRBD2 for D (6 bases each). The CDR3 is 15 amino acids. V was clipped by 3 bases and J by 2 bases, with 17 bases between them. Germline CDR1 reads GTSNPN; CDR2 reads SVGIG (reference sequence). CDR3 nucleotide sequence: TGTGCCTGGAGCAAAGGGGGAGGTATTACCTACGAGCAGTACTTC. It specifies CAWSKGGGITYEQYF.

The chain carries TRBV10-3 and TRBJ2-1; 12 bases agree with TRBD2. Looked up from germline, CDR1 is ENHRY and CDR2 is SYGVKD. The CDR3 runs to 17 residues. Germline trimming cut 6 bases from V and 1 base from J; bases unmatched to any gene: 7. CDR3 amino acids: CAIRGLAGPLSYNEQFF. DNA for the CDR3: TGTGCCATCAGAGGACTAGCGGGACCATTGTCCTACAATGAGCAGTTCTTC.

This rearrangement joins TRBV30 to TRBJ2-1; TRBD2 agrees at 12 bases. CDR1 GTSNPN and CDR2 SVGIG come from the germline V gene (reference sequence). The CDR3 is 17 residues long. Trimming took 0 bases from V and 5 from J; bases not matched to a gene: 8. CDR3 residues: CAWSVSWTSGINNEQFF. The CDR3 DNA reads as TGTGCCTGGAGTGTATCTTGGACTAGCGGGATTAACAATGAGCAGTTCTTC.

This chain connects TRBV5-1 to TRBJ2-3, with unresolved D. The CDR3 is 14 residues long. The germline CDR1 and CDR2 sequences are SGHRS and YFSETQ. With 5 bases removed from V and 4 bases from J, the gap between germline ends came to 14 bases. The CDR3 sequence is CASRLQGAADTQYF. The CDR3 DNA follows: TGCGCCAGCAGACTTCAAGGAGCAGCAGATACGCAGTATTTT.

In this sample, this clone turned up a few times. This chain connects TRBV30 to TRBJ2-1, with 9 bases lining up with TRBD2. CDR1 is GTSNPN, CDR2 SVGIG, per germline (reference sequence). Unmatched junction bases numbered 3, after V lost 6 bases and J lost 3 bases. The CDR3 is 13 residues long. The CDR3 nucleotides read TGTGCCTGTTATAGCGGGAGCTACAATGAGCAGTTCTTC. Its translation is CACYSGSYNEQFF.

The chain is built from TRBV10-1 and TRBJ2-7; TRBD1 aligns across 8 bases. The CDR3 extends over 14 amino acids. The germline V gene encodes CDR1 WNHNN and CDR2 SYGVQD (reference sequence). Trimming took 2 bases from V and 4 from J; bases not matched to a gene: 4. Here the CDR3 reads CASSEGGTGYEQYF. In DNA, the CDR3 is TGCGCCAGCAGTGAGGGGGGGACAGGTTACGAGCAGTACTTC.

The chain has TRBV4-1 and TRBJ2-3; TRBD2 is a possible D gene (5 bases). Trimming shortened V by 4 bases and J by 1 base, and 9 bases separated the two germline ends. From germline, CDR1 is MGHRA and CDR2 YSYEKL. This CDR3 region has 14 residues. CDR3 coding DNA: TGCGCCAGCAGCCTAGCGACTCGCACAGATACGCAGTATTTT. It specifies CASSLATRTDTQYF.

The chain is built from TRBV4-2 and TRBJ2-7; weak D call: TRBD1 (6 bases). CDR1 and CDR2 from the germline V gene are LGHNA and YNFKEQ. V lost 1 base to trimming and J lost 0 bases, with 10 bases between them. The CDR3 sequence is 15 residues long. The CDR3 DNA is TGTGCCAGCAGCCAAGCTTCAGGGGCCTCCTACGAGCAGTACTTC. Translated: CASSQASGASYEQYF.

J is TRBJ2-3 and V is TRBV5-1; 10 bases match TRBD2. CDR3 length equals 15 residues. Germline values: CDR1 SGHRS, CDR2 YFSETQ. After removal of 4 bases from V and 6 bases from J, the junction contained 8 bases not matched to a gene. The chain's CDR3 is CASSELAGEGDTQYF. The CDR3 nucleotides read TGCGCCAGCAGCGAGCTAGCGGGAGAGGGGGATACGCAGTATTTT.

This clone turned up a few times. V and J are TRBV10-1 and TRBJ1-1; tentative D call: TRBD1 (5 bases). This CDR3 has 15 amino acids. Germline V gene lookup returns CDR1 WNHNN and CDR2 SYGVQD (reference sequence). Trimming pared 5 bases from V and 5 bases from J, leaving 18 bases between. CDR3 sequence (DNA): TGCGCCAGCAGTCCGAAAACCGGGGGAAGTACTGAAGCTTTCTTT. Translation: CASSPKTGGSTEAFF.

This clone was found a few times. V is TRBV6-1 and J is TRBJ1-1; D uncertain. V was shortened by 6 bases and J by 6 bases, with 14 bases between the two germline ends. The CDR3 spans 13 residues. From germline, CDR1 is MNHNS and CDR2 SASEGT. CDR3 nucleotide sequence: TGTGCCAGCAGCACCCATGGTATGGCTGAAGCTTTCTTT. Translating gives CASSTHGMAEAFF.

The rearrangement links TRBV12-5 to TRBJ2-7, with 8 bases matching TRBD1. The J segment lost 5 bases and the V segment lost 8 bases, leaving 5 bases of the junction unmatched. The length of the CDR3 is 12 residues. CDR1 and CDR2 from the germline V gene are LGHNT and FRNRAP. The DNA for the CDR3 is TGTGCTAGTAGCATGACAGGGGACGAGCAGTACTTC. This gives the protein CASSMTGDEQYF.

DNA for the CDR3: TGTGCCAGCAGACTAGCGGTCTTCGACGAGCAGTACTTC. Its translation is CASRLAVFDEQYF. V usage is TRBV28 and J usage is TRBJ2-7, with 8 bases aligning to TRBD2. The length of the CDR3 is 13 residues. Germline V gives CDR1 MDHEN, CDR2 SYDVKM. With 6 bases clipped from V and 5 bases from J, the junction kept 6 bases outside the gene matches.

The chain has TRBV25-1 and TRBJ1-3, with D hard to call. Per germline, CDR1 MGHDK and CDR2 SYGVNS. The CDR3 runs to 15 residues. Deletions cut 2 bases from V and 0 bases from J, with 8 bases between. The CDR3 spells CASSEGPVSGNTIYF. In DNA, the CDR3 is TGTGCCAGCAGTGAAGGACCCGTCTCTGGAAACACCATATATTTT.

This chain connects TRBV23-1 to TRBJ1-1, with TRBD1 matching 7 bases. TRBV23-1 is annotated as an ORF whose role is uncertain. Trimming at V came to 6 bases and at J to 1 base, leaving 5 bases not matched to a gene. The CDR3 totals 14 residues. Here the CDR3 reads CASSRDSPNTEAFF. The CDR3 DNA reads TGCGCCAGCAGCCGGGACAGCCCGAACACTGAAGCTTTCTTT.

This clone is a singleton in its sample. In DNA form, the CDR3 reads TGTGCCAGCAGCGTAGTGGGAGGGGTCGGCTCGAACACTGAAGCTTTCTTT. Amino acid sequence: CASSVVGGVGSNTEAFF. The rearrangement links TRBV9 to TRBJ1-1, with D possibly TRBD1 on 5 matching bases. The CDR3 sequence is 17 residues long. Looked up from germline, CDR1 is SGDLS and CDR2 is YYNGEE. V lost 0 bases and J 1 base, leaving 16 bases between the germline ends.

This sequence joins TRBV15 and TRBJ2-3, with TRBD2 matching over 16 bases. The germline gives CDR1 LNHNV, CDR2 YYDKDF (reference sequence). Trimming took 5 bases from V and 8 from J; bases not matched to a gene: 13. The CDR3 consists of 18 residues. The CDR3 DNA sequence: TGTGCCACCAGCGGGCCTTTGTCGGGACTAGCGGGGGGGATTACGCAGTATTTT. Translation gives CATSGPLSGLAGGITQYF.

This clone has only one observation. The rearrangement uses TRBV7-9 and TRBJ2-1; D is undetermined. CDR1 and CDR2 from the germline V gene are SEHNR and FQNEAQ (reference sequence). The CDR3 is made up of 12 amino acids. The V end was cut by 1 base, the J end by 7 bases, with 5 bases between. The CDR3 here is CASSLVGNEQFF. Here the CDR3 DNA reads TGTGCCAGCAGCTTAGTAGGGAATGAGCAGTTCTTC.

The chain links TRBV9 to TRBJ2-2; 9 nucleotides match TRBD2. The CDR3 is 17 residues long. V dropped 4 bases and J dropped 2; count of bases not matched to a gene: 9. The germline V gene has CDR1 SGDLS and CDR2 YYNGEE. CDR3 sequence: CASSIDSGSLNTGELFF. CDR3 in DNA: TGTGCCAGCAGCATCGATAGCGGGAGCCTTAACACCGGGGAGCTGTTTTTT.

The table lists this clone with a few counts. Other DNA sequences in this specimen translate into the identical CDR3. The chain carries TRBV18 and TRBJ2-3; D remains ambiguous. V was cut by 2 bases and J by 1 base, with 1 base left in between. The CDR3 has 12 residues. Germline lookup yields CDR1 KGHSH and CDR2 LQKENI. CDR3 sequence: CASSPGTDTQYF. CDR3 sequence (DNA): TGTGCCAGCTCACCAGGCACAGATACGCAGTATTTT.

This clone was counted between two and nine times. The limits of the CDR3 on the DNA are not certain, so only TCRdb's listed CDR3 is given. The chain combines TRBV12-2 with TRBJ2-2; the table's D call, TRBD1, was not checked against the DNA. TRBV12-2 is shown as a pseudogene. From its first to its last residue, the CDR3 has 17 amino acids. CDR3 sequence: CASRFASGTGNTGELFF.

The rearrangement joins TRBV11-3 to TRBJ2-2; TRBD1 agrees at 9 bases. The CDR3 spans 15 residues. V lost 5 bases, J lost 5 bases, and 6 bases stayed unmatched. Germline loops: CDR1 SGHNT, CDR2 YENEEA. The CDR3 region has the DNA TGTGCCAGCAGCCCGCCGGGACAGGGAACCGGGGAGCTGTTTTTT. Amino acid sequence: CASSPPGQGTGELFF.

This clone qualifies as medium-sized. The rearrangement uses TRBV2 and TRBJ2-2; D is unclear. This CDR3 has 13 residues. CDR1 and CDR2 (germline): SNHLY, FYNNEI. Trimming took off 3 bases at V and 6 bases at J, with 8 bases between the two ends. The CDR3 DNA reads TGTGCCAGCAGTGATTGGCAGTCCGGGGAGCTGTTTTTT. Translation gives CASSDWQSGELFF. The whole variable domain, remainder taken from reference TRBV2 and TRBJ2-2, is EPEVTQTPSHQVTQMGQEVILRCVPISNHLYFYWYRQILGQKVEFLVSFYNNEISEKSEIFDDQFSVERPDGSNFTLKIRSTKLEDSAMYFCASSDWQSGELFFGEGSRLTVL.

Only a few counts were recorded for this clone. As DNA, the CDR3 is TGTGCCAGCAGACCGACTAGCGGAGGCACCGGGGAGCTGTTTTTT. It is translated as CASRPTSGGTGELFF. V and J are TRBV7-3 and TRBJ2-2, with TRBD2 matching 9 bases. Per germline, CDR1 SGHTA and CDR2 FQGTGA. J lost 4 bases, V lost 6 bases, and 6 bases had no gene match. This CDR3 region has 15 residues.

This clone was picked up one time. Here the CDR3 DNA reads TGTGCCATCAGGACAGGGGACAATGAGCAGTTCTTC. Its protein is CAIRTGDNEQFF. The genes are TRBV10-3 and TRBJ2-1; 8 bases agree with TRBD1. V shed 6 bases and J 5 bases; nucleotides not matched to a gene: 0. Germline values: CDR1 ENHRY, CDR2 SYGVKD. The CDR3 length is 12 residues.